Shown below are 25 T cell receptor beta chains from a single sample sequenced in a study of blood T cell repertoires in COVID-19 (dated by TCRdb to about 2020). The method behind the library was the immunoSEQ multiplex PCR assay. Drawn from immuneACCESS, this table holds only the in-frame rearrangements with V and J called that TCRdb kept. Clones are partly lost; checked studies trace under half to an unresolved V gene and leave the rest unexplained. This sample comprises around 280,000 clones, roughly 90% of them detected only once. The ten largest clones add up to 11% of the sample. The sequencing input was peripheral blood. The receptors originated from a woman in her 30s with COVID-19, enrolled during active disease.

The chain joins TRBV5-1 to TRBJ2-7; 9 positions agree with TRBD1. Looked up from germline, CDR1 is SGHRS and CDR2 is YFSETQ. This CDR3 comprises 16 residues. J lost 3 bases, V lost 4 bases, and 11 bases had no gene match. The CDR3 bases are TGCGCCAGCAGCGACCCCAGACAGGGGGGGAACTACGAGCAGTACTTC. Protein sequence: CASSDPRQGGNYEQYF.

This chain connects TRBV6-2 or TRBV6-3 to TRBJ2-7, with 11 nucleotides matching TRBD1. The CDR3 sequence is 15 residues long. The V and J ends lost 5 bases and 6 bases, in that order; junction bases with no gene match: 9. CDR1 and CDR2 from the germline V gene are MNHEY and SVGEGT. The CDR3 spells CASSNTRTGGGEQYF. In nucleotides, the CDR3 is TGTGCCAGCAGTAATACCCGGACAGGGGGCGGCGAGCAGTACTTC.

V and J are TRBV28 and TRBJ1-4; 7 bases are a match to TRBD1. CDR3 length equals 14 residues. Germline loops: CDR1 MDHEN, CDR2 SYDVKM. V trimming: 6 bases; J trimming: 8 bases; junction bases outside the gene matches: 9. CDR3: CASSSQGVREKLFF. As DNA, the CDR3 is TGTGCCAGCAGCTCCCAGGGGGTTCGGGAAAAACTGTTTTTT.

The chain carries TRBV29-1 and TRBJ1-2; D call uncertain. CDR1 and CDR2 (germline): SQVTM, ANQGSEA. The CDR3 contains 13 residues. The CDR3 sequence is CITSSADHYGYTF. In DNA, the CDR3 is TGCATAACCTCTAGTGCAGACCACTATGGCTACACCTTC.

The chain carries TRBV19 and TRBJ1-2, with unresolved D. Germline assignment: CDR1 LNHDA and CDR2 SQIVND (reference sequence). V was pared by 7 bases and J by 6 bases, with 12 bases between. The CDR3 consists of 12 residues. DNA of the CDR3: TGTGCCAGTAATTGGGGAGGTAATGGCTACACCTTC. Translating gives CASNWGGNGYTF.

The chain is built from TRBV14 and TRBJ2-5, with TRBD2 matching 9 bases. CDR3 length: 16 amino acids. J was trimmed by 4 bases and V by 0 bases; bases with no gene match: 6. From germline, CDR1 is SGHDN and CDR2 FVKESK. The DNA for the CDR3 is TGTGCCAGCAGCCAAGAGGGGCTAGCGGGACGAGAGACCCAGTACTTC. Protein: CASSQEGLAGRETQYF.

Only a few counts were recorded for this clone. The CDR3: CASSLTRNQPQHF. DNA of the CDR3: TGTGCCAGCAGCTTAACTCGGAATCAGCCCCAGCATTTT. The V gene is TRBV7-2, the J gene TRBJ1-5, with no clear D. The CDR3 sequence is 13 residues long. Germline V gene data show CDR1 as SGHTA and CDR2 as FQGNSA. V was clipped by 2 bases and J by 4 bases, with 6 bases between them.

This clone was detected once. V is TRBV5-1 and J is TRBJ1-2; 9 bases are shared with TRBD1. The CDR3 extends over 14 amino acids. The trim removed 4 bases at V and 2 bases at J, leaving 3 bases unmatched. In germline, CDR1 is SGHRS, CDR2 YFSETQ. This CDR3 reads CASSPGTGNYGYTF. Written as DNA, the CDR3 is TGCGCCAGCAGCCCCGGGACAGGGAACTATGGCTACACCTTC.

CDR3 nucleotide sequence: TGTGCCAGCAGTCCGACAGATACGCAGTATTTT. Protein: CASSPTDTQYF. The rearrangement joins TRBV11-2 to TRBJ2-3, with D hard to call. V lost 6 bases and J lost 3, with 4 bases in between. CDR1 is SGHAT and CDR2 is FQNNGV in the germline V gene. The CDR3 length is 11 residues.

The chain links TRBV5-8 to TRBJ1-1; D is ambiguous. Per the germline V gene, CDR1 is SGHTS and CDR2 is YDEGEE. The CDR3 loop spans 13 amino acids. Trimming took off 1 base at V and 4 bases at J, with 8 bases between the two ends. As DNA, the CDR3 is TGTGCCAGCAGCTTGTTGGAGGGCACTGAAGCTTTCTTT. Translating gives CASSLLEGTEAFF.

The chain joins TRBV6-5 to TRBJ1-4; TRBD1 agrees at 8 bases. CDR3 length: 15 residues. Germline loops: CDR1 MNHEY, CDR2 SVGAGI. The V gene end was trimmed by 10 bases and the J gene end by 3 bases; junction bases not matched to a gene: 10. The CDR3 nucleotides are TGTGCCAATCAGGGGGCGCGGTCATCTAATGAAAAACTGTTTTTT. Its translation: CANQGARSSNEKLFF.

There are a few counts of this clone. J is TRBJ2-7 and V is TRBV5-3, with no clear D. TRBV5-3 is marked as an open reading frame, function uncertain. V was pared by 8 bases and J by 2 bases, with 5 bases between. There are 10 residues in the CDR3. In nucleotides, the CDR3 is TGTGCCAGGGAGACCTACGAGCAGTACTTC. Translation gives CARETYEQYF.

The CDR3 loop reads CASSQYTLAGGSDTQYF. The DNA for the CDR3 is TGTGCCAGCAGCCAATACACCCTAGCGGGAGGGTCAGATACGCAGTATTTT. The V and J genes are TRBV11-3 and TRBJ2-3; the match to TRBD2 covers 12 bases. This CDR3 region has 17 residues. Trimming took 5 bases from V and 4 from J; bases not matched to a gene: 10. Germline V lookup: CDR1 SGHNT, CDR2 YENEEA. The full variable domain, with the rest looked up from reference TRBV11-3 and TRBJ2-3, is EAGVVQSPRYKIIEKKQPVAFWCNPISGHNTLYWYLQNLGQGPELLIRYENEEAVDDSQLPKDRFSAERLKGVDSTLKIQPAELGDSAVYLCASSQYTLAGGSDTQYFGPGTRLTVL.

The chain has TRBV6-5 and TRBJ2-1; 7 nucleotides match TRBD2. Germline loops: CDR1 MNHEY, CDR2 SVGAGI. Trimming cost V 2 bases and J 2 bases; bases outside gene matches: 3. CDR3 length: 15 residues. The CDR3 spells CASSYVGGAYNEQFF. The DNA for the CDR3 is TGTGCCAGCAGTTACGTGGGAGGGGCCTACAATGAGCAGTTCTTC.

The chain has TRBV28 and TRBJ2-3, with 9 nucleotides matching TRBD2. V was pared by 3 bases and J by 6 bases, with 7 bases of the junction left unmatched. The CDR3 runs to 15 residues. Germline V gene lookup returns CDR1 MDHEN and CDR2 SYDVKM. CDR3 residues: CASSFAGGPTDTQYF. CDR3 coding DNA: TGTGCCAGCAGTTTCGCGGGAGGGCCGACGGATACGCAGTATTTT.

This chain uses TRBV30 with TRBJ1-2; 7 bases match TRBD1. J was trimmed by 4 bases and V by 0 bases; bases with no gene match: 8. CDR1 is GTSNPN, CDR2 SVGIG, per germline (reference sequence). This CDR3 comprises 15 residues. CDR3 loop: CAWSVGAGGTYGYTF. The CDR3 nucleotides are TGTGCCTGGAGTGTGGGGGCAGGGGGGACCTATGGCTACACCTTC.

Here the CDR3 DNA reads TGTGCCAGCAGCCCCGGCGGGAGTCGCTACAATGAGCAGTTCTTC. This gives the protein CASSPGGSRYNEQFF. This chain uses TRBV11-1 with TRBJ2-1; 7 bases map to TRBD2. The ends lost 5 bases at V and 3 bases at J; junction bases unmatched: 7. Germline V gene sequence: CDR1 SGHAT, CDR2 FQDESV (reference sequence). This CDR3 is 15 amino acids long.

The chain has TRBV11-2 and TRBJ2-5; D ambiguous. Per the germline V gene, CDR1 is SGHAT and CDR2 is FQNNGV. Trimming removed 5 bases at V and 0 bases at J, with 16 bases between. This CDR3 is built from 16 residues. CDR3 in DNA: TGTGCCAGCAGCCAGGCAGTCCCCGACGACCAAGAGACCCAGTACTTC. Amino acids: CASSQAVPDDQETQYF.

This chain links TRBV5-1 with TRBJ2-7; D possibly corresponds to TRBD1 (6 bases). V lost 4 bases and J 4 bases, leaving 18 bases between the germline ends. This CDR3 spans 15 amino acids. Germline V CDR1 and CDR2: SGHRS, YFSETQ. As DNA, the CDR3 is TGCGCCAGCAGCCCCACCGGGCAGGGGATTTACGAGCAGTACTTC. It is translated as CASSPTGQGIYEQYF. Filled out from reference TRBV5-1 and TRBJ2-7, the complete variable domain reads KAGVTQTPRYLIKTRGQQVTLSCSPISGHRSVSWYQQTPGQGLQFLFEYFSETQRNKGNFPGRFSGRQFSNSRSEMNVSTLELGDSALYLCASSPTGQGIYEQYFGPGTRLTVT.

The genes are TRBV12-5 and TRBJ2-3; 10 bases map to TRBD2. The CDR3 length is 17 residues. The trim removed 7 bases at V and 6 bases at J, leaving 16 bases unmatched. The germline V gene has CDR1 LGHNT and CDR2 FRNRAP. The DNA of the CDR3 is TGTGCTAGTGCCAGCCCCCCAGGAGCGGGAGGGATGGATACGCAGTATTTT. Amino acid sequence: CASASPPGAGGMDTQYF.

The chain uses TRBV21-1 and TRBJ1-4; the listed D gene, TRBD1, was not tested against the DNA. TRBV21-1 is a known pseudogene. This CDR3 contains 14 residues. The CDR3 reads CARDRDSKREKLFF. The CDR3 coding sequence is TGTGCCAGGGACCGGGACAGCAAAAGGGAAAAACTGTTTTTT.

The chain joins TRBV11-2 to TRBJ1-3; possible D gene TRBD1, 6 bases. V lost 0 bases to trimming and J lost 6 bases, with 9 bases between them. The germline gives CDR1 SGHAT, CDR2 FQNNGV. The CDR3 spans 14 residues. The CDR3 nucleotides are TGTGCCAGCAGCTTAGATCAGGGGTCAAACACCATATATTTT. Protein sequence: CASSLDQGSNTIYF.

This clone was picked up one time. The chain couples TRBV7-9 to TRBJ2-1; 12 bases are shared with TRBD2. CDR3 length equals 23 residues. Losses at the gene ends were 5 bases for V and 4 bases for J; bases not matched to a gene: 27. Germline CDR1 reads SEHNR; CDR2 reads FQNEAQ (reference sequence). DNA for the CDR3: TGTGCCAGCAGCACGGAGGCGGCTAGCGGGAGGGCCCTACCAGAAGTTATTTACAATGAGCAGTTCTTC. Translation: CASSTEAASGRALPEVIYNEQFF.

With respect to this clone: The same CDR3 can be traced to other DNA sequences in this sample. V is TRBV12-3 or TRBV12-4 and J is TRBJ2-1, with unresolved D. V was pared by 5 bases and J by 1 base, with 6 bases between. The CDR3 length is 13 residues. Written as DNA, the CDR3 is TGTGCCAGCAGTCCCTTATCCTACAATGAGCAGTTCTTC. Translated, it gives CASSPLSYNEQFF.

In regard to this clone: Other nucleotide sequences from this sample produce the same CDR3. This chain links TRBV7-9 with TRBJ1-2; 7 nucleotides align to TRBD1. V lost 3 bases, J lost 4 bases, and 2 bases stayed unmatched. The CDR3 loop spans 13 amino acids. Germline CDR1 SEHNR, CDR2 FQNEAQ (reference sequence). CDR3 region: CASSLGTAYGYTF. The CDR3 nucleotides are TGTGCCAGCAGCTTGGGGACAGCCTATGGCTACACCTTC.